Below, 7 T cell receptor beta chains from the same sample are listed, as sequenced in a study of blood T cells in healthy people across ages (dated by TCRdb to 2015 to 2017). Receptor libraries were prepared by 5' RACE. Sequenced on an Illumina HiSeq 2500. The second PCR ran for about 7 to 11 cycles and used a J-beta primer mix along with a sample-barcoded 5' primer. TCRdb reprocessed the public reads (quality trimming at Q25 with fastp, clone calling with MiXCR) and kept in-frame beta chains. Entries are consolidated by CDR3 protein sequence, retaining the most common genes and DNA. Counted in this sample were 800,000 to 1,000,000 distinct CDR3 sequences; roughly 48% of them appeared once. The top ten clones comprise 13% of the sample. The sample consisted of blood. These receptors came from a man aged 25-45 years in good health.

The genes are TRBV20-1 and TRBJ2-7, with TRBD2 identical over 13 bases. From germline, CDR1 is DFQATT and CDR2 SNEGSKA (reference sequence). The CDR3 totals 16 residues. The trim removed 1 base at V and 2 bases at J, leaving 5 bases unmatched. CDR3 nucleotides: TGCAGTGCTAGAGGGGAGACTAGCGGGGGGACCTACGAGCAGTACTTC. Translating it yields CSARGETSGGTYEQYF.

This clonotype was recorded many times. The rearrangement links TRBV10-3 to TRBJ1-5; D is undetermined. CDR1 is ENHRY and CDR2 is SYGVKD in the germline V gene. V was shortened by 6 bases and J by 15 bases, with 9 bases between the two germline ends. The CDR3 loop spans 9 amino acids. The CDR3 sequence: CAIRTFRHF. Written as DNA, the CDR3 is TGTGCCATCAGAACTTTCCGGCATTTT.

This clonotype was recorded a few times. The chain's CDR3 is CASSPTAPSSGNTIYF. In DNA form, the CDR3 reads TGTGCCAGCAGCCCCACCGCACCAAGCTCTGGAAACACCATATATTTT. The chain combines TRBV16 with TRBJ1-3; D is ambiguous. V dropped 4 bases and J dropped 0 bases, with 13 bases sitting between them. Germline CDR1 reads KGHSY; CDR2 reads FQNENV. The CDR3 extends over 16 amino acids. The full variable domain, its missing parts supplied by reference TRBV16 and TRBJ1-3, is GEEVAQTPKHLVRGEGQKAKLYCAPIKGHSYVFWYQQVLKNEFKFLISFQNENVFDETGMPKERFSAKCLPNSPCSLEIQATKLEDSAVYFCASSPTAPSSGNTIYFGEGSWLTVV.

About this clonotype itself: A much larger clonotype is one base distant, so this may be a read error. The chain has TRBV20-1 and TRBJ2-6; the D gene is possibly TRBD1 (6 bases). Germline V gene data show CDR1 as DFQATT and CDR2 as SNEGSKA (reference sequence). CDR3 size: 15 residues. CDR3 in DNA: TGCAGTGCTCGGCAGGGGAGCACTGGGGCCAACGTCCCGACTTTC. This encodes CSARQGSTGANVPTF.

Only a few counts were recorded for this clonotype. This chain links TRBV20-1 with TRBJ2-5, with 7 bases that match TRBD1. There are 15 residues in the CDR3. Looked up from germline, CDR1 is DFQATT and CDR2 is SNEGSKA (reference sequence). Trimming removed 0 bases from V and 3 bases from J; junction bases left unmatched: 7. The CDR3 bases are TGCAGTGCTAGAGAAGGCTCCGGGACAGAAGAGACCCAGTACTTC. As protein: CSAREGSGTEETQYF.

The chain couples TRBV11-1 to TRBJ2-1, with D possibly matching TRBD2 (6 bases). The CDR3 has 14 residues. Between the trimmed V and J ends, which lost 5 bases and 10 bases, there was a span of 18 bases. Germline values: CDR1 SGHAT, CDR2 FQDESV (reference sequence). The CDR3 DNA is TGTGCCAGCAGCAACCGGGACTCGTTTAGGGAGCAGTTCTTC. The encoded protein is CASSNRDSFREQFF.

DNA of the CDR3: TGTGCCAGCAGTGAATGGACTGGGCATTCACCCCTCCACTTT. Translating it yields CASSEWTGHSPLHF. The J gene is TRBJ1-6, the V gene TRBV25-1; D not certain. Germline CDR1 MGHDK, CDR2 SYGVNS. V gave up 1 base and J gave up 8 bases, with 9 bases separating them. CDR3 length equals 14 residues.